The rows below give T cell receptor beta chains drawn from one sample of a study of tumor and adjacent non-tumor tissue in lung cancer. In TCRdb, the multiplex PCR reads were re-called with MiXCR into one record per CDR3 protein. The table includes 200,000 to 250,000 distinct CDR3 sequences, less than 80% detected once. Material: lung tumor tissue. The receptors originated from a man in his sixties with non-small cell lung cancer. The CDR3 runs from the conserved cysteine through the conserved F or W. Fields, in order: clone size, J gene, D gene, V gene, CDR3 protein, CDR3 DNA. D genes are given only for firm matches. Clone size appears in some rows only: once, few, many, or a class for an expanded clone.

>.|TRBJ1-2|.|TRBV28
CASSLGTTYGYTF
TGTGCCAGCAGTTTAGGGACAACCTATGGCTACACCTTC
>many|TRBJ2-1|.|TRBV11-3
CASSLEGPFNEQFF
TGTGCCAGCAGCTTAGAAGGGCCATTCAATGAGCAGTTCTTC
>.|TRBJ2-6|.|TRBV11-2
CTSSPTSGANVLTF
TGTACCAGCAGCCCTACCTCTGGGGCCAACGTTCTGACTTTC
>.|TRBJ1-1|.|TRBV12-3/TRBV12-4
CPSSLGHKNTEAFF
TGTCCCAGCAGTCTAGGACACAAGAACACTGAAGCTTTCTTT
>.|TRBJ1-5|.|TRBV24-1
CATSDLGLNQPQHF
TGTGCCACCAGTGATTTGGGCCTCAATCAGCCCCAGCATTTT
>.|TRBJ2-2|TRBD2|TRBV20-1
CIASGLRAGELFF
TGCATTGCTAGCGGCCTTCGAGCCGGGGAGCTGTTTTTT
>.|TRBJ2-1|.|TRBV20-1
CRALTDPSSYNEQFF
TGCAGAGCTCTTACCGACCCGAGCTCCTACAATGAGCAGTTCTTC
>many|TRBJ2-7|.|TRBV6-5
CASSYGQRATYEQYF
TGTGCCAGCAGTTACGGACAGAGGGCCACCTACGAGCAGTACTTC
>few|TRBJ2-7|.|TRBV11-2
CASSMGHYYEQYF
TGTGCCAGCAGCATGGGACACTACTACGAGCAGTACTTC
>.|TRBJ1-4|.|TRBV4-2
CAIGTWGVNEKLFF
TGTGCCATCGGTACGTGGGGGGTTAATGAAAAACTGTTTTTT
>.|TRBJ1-5|.|TRBV18
CTSSPDRLSGQPQHF
TGTACCAGCTCCCCCGACAGGTTATCAGGTCAGCCCCAGCATTTT
>.|TRBJ2-7|.|TRBV11-2
CAISLSRGHYEQYF
TGTGCCATCAGCTTGAGTCGGGGGCATTACGAGCAGTACTTC
>.|TRBJ2-3|.|TRBV13
CDSSVSPTSSDTQYF
TGTGACAGCAGCGTAAGCCCGACTAGTTCAGATACGCAGTATTTT
>.|TRBJ1-6|.|TRBV5-1
CASSPGGYNSPLHF
TGCGCCAGCAGTCCGGGGGGCTATAATTCACCCCTCCACTTT
>few|TRBJ1-4|.|TRBV4-3
CASSQGNRAGNEKLFF
TGCGCCAGCAGCCAAGGGAACAGGGCGGGGAATGAAAAACTGTTTTTT
>.|TRBJ2-7|.|TRBV7-3
CASSLRLTGATYEQYF
TGTGCCAGCAGCTTAAGATTGACGGGGGCGACCTACGAGCAGTACTTC
>.|TRBJ2-1|.|TRBV20-1
CSARHTRQSSYNEQFF
TGCAGTGCTAGGCATACTAGACAGTCGTCCTACAATGAGCAGTTCTTC
>.|TRBJ2-3|TRBD1|TRBV29-1
CSARQGVVTDTQYF
TGCAGCGCCCGACAGGGGGTAGTCACAGATACGCAGTATTTT
>many|TRBJ1-6|.|TRBV6-6
CASSQQGGRNSPLHF
TGTGCCAGCAGCCAACAGGGAGGTCGTAATTCACCCCTCCACTTT
>many|TRBJ2-3|.|TRBV20-1
CSARGGLGDTQYF
TGCAGTGCTAGAGGGGGCCTGGGCGATACGCAGTATTTT
>.|TRBJ1-1|.|TRBV28
CAGQDSPKGYTEAFF
TGTGCAGGCCAAGACAGCCCCAAGGGGTACACTGAAGCTTTCTTT
>.|TRBJ2-1|.|TRBV20-1
CSVRAGVGTWGQFF
TGCAGTGTCAGAGCGGGTGTAGGGACATGGGGGCAGTTCTTC
>.|TRBJ1-5|.|TRBV6-5
CASSKSTRGGQPQHF
TGTGCCAGCAGTAAAAGTACACGGGGAGGTCAGCCCCAGCATTTT
>.|TRBJ2-7|.|TRBV6-5
CASGQAMTGFYEQYF
TGTGCCAGCGGTCAGGCTATGACAGGATTCTACGAGCAGTACTTC
>once|TRBJ2-1|.|TRBV7-9
CASRPTLVNEQFF
TGTGCCAGCAGACCGACTCTAGTGAATGAGCAGTTCTTC
>.|TRBJ2-1|.|TRBV7-9
CASSPTGFSSYNEQFF
TGTGCCAGCAGCCCCACCGGTTTTAGCTCCTACAATGAGCAGTTCTTC
>.|TRBJ2-1|TRBD2|TRBV20-1
CSATPTSGNSNEQFF
TGCAGTGCCACCCCGACTAGCGGGAACAGCAATGAGCAGTTCTTC
>few|TRBJ2-7|TRBD2|TRBV6-5
CASSNSAGGVGEQYF
TGTGCTAGCAGTAACTCAGCGGGAGGAGTCGGAGAGCAGTACTTC
>.|TRBJ1-6|TRBD1|TRBV12-3/TRBV12-4
CASTSDRDSPLHF
TGTGCCAGCACTTCGGACAGGGACTCACCCCTCCACTTT
>.|TRBJ1-4|TRBD1|TRBV11-3
CASSHAGTGVVLEQLFF
TGTGCTAGCAGCCATGCCGGAACAGGGGTCGTATTGGAACAACTGTTTTTT
>.|TRBJ2-2|TRBD1|TRBV11-3
CAISLEQGADTGELFF
TGTGCCATCAGCCTTGAACAGGGGGCGGACACCGGGGAGCTGTTTTTT
>.|TRBJ2-1|TRBD2|TRBV11-2
CTSSSSGGCNEQFF
TGTACCAGCAGCTCTAGCGGGGGATGCAATGAGCAGTTCTTC
>many|TRBJ2-5|.|TRBV4-1
CASSQEGSRETQYF
TGCGCCAGCAGCCAAGAGGGGTCTAGGGAGACCCAGTACTTC
>few|TRBJ1-1|.|TRBV12-3/TRBV12-4
CASSLALRSTEAFF
TGTGCCAGCAGTTTAGCTTTGAGGTCCACTGAAGCTTTCTTT
>.|TRBJ2-7|TRBD2|TRBV29-1
CSVIRVAGAYERYF
TGCAGCGTGATCCGGGTAGCGGGTGCCTACGAGCGGTACTTC
>.|TRBJ2-3|.|TRBV6-1
CTSSEESAGVYADTQYF
TGTACCAGCAGTGAAGAGAGCGCAGGGGTGTACGCAGATACGCAATATTTT
>once|TRBJ2-3|.|TRBV7-9
CASSLGTDPYTDTQYF
TGTGCCAGCAGCTTAGGAACAGATCCGTACACAGATACGCAGTATTTT
>.|TRBJ1-1|TRBD1|TRBV20-1
CSARGPGQGTLSEAFF
TGCAGTGCTAGGGGGCCGGGACAGGGGACTTTGTCTGAAGCTTTCTTT
>many|TRBJ2-4|TRBD2|TRBV6-5
CASSLAGGTNIQYF
TGTGCCAGCAGCCTCGCGGGGGGCACAAACATTCAGTACTTC
>many|TRBJ2-1|TRBD2|TRBV20-1
CSASPGGRTGNEQFF
TGCAGTGCTAGTCCGGGCGGGAGGACCGGCAATGAGCAGTTCTTC
>.|TRBJ2-7|.|TRBV5-7
CASSLSFSLASHEQYF
TGTGCCAGCAGCTTGTCTTTTAGTCTAGCGTCCCACGAGCAGTACTTC